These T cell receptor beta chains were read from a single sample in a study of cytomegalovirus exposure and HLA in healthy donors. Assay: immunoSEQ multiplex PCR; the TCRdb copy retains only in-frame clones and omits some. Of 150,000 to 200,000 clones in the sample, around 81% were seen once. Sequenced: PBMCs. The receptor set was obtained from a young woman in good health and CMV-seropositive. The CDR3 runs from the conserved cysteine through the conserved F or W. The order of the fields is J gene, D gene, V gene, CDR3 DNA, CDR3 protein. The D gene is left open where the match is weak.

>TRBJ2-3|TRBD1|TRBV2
TGTGCCAGCAGTACAGGGGTCACAGATACGCAGTATTTT
CASSTGVTDTQYF
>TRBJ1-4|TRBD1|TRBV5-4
TGTGCCAGCAGCCCAGACAGGGGAAACGAAAAACTGTTTTTT
CASSPDRGNEKLFF
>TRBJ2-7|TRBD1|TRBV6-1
TGTGCCAGCAGCCGGGACAGTGTCTACGAGCAGTACTTC
CASSRDSVYEQYF
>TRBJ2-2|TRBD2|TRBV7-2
TGTGCCAGCAGACGAGGGACTATCAACACCGGGGAGCTGTTTTTT
CASRRGTINTGELFF
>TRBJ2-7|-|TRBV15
TGTGCCACCAGCGCGGGAACACAACTAATGTACGAGCAGTACTTC
CATSAGTQLMYEQYF
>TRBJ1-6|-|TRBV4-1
TGCGCCAGCAGCCAAGATGGCGGCAGGGCAAGGTTAGGATCACCCCTCCACTTT
CASSQDGGRARLGSPLHF
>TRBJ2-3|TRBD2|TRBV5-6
TGTGCCAGCAGCCTCACGGGGGGGAGCACAGATACGCAGTATTTT
CASSLTGGSTDTQYF
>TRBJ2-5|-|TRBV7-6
TGTGCCAGCAGCTTATCCCCCCGAAACCACGGGGAGACCCAGTACTTC
CASSLSPRNHGETQYF
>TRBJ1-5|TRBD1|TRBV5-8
TGTGCCAGCAGCGGAGGGACAGCCCTAAATCAGCCCCAGCATTTT
CASSGGTALNQPQHF
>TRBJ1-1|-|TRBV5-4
TGTGCCAGCAGCTTGGGAGGCGGGGGATCGTACACTGAAGCTTTCTTT
CASSLGGGGSYTEAFF